Below are 27 T cell receptor beta chains sequenced from a single sample in a study of T cell responses to AZD1222 COVID-19 vaccine. The protocol was immunoSEQ multiplex PCR, while the TCRdb copy is restricted to in-frame clones and leaves out a portion. This table has 150,000 or so clones, 85% to 95% appearing once. This material consisted of peripheral blood, taken on day 0 of AZD1222 vaccination. The source is an adult in good health.

This sequence joins TRBV6-5 and TRBJ1-4; a possible D gene is TRBD1 (6 bases). Germline assignment: CDR1 MNHEY and CDR2 SVGAGI. The CDR3 totals 14 residues. Trimming removed 6 bases from V and 7 bases from J, with 15 bases in between. In DNA form, the CDR3 reads TGTGCCAGCAGCGACAGGTGGGGGAGTGAAAAACTGTTTTTT. This translates into CASSDRWGSEKLFF.

The genes are TRBV19 and TRBJ2-7; 9 bases align to TRBD2. The CDR3 runs 14 residues. V shed 1 base and J 6 bases; nucleotides not matched to a gene: 4. Germline V gene sequence: CDR1 LNHDA, CDR2 SQIVND (reference sequence). CDR3 bases: TGTGCCAGTAGTATAGTTAGCGGGAGAGGCGAGCAGTACTTC. The encoded protein is CASSIVSGRGEQYF.

The chain links TRBV5-6 to TRBJ1-2, with D unresolved. The V and J ends lost 0 bases and 4 bases respectively, with 7 bases between them. Germline loops: CDR1 SGHDT, CDR2 YYEEEE. The CDR3 is made up of 13 amino acids. The CDR3 DNA is TGTGCCAGCAGCTTGGATTTTCTCTATGGCTACACCTTC. It is translated as CASSLDFLYGYTF.

The chain joins TRBV30 to TRBJ1-2; perhaps TRBD1 as D (5 bases). Germline assignment: CDR1 GTSNPN and CDR2 SVGIG (reference sequence). This CDR3 comprises 11 residues. CDR3 region: CAVDSVYGYTF. The CDR3 DNA reads as TGTGCTGTAGACAGTGTATATGGCTACACCTTC.

CDR3 amino acids: CASSIRTSGMGNEQFF. As DNA, the CDR3 is TGTGCCAGCAGCATACGGACTAGCGGGATGGGGAATGAGCAGTTCTTC. The J gene is TRBJ2-1, the V gene TRBV7-8; 12 bases are shared with TRBD2. CDR3 size: 16 residues. Germline values: CDR1 SGHVS, CDR2 FQNEAQ. The V and J ends lost 5 bases and 7 bases, in that order; junction bases with no gene match: 9.

The chain employs TRBV4-3 and TRBJ2-2, with a weak D call TRBD1 (5 bases). CDR1 and CDR2 (germline): LGHNA, YSLEER. Trimming took 0 bases from V and 0 from J, leaving 11 bases between them. The CDR3 extends over 17 amino acids. CDR3 loop: CASSQETRATNTGELFF. CDR3 in DNA: TGCGCCAGCAGCCAAGAGACCAGGGCCACGAACACCGGGGAGCTGTTTTTT.

The chain joins TRBV14 to TRBJ2-1; D unclear. Trimming left V 3 bases short and J 2 bases short, with 14 bases between. This CDR3 is built from 16 residues. The germline V gene has CDR1 SGHDN and CDR2 FVKESK. In DNA, the CDR3 is TGTGCCAGCAGCCACTCGGGCCGAAATGCCTACAATGAGCAGTTCTTC. Residues: CASSHSGRNAYNEQFF. Filled out from reference TRBV14 and TRBJ2-1, the complete variable domain reads EAGVTQFPSHSVIEKGQTVTLRCDPISGHDNLYWYRRVMGKEIKFLLHFVKESKQDESGMPNNRFLAERTGGTYSTLKVQPAELEDSGVYFCASSHSGRNAYNEQFFGPGTRLTVL.

The chain combines TRBV7-6 with TRBJ1-3, with 9 bases aligning to TRBD1. After removal of 5 bases from V and 4 bases from J, the junction contained 6 bases not matched to a gene. CDR1 and CDR2 (germline): SGHVS, FNYEAQ. The CDR3 covers 15 residues. The CDR3: CASSRTGGSGNTIYF. In DNA, the CDR3 is TGTGCCAGCAGCCGTACAGGGGGCTCAGGAAACACCATATATTTT.

The V and J genes are TRBV19 and TRBJ1-1; tentatively, D is TRBD1 (5 bases). Germline-derived CDR1 and CDR2 are LNHDA and SQIVND (reference sequence). V was pared by 8 bases and J by 5 bases, with 15 bases between. CDR3 length equals 13 residues. CDR3 in amino acids: CASRGGGRTEAFF. CDR3 bases: TGTGCCAGTCGGGGCGGGGGGAGGACTGAAGCTTTCTTT.

Only a few counts were recorded for this clone. The V call is TRBV6-5, the J call TRBJ2-5; 7 bases agree with TRBD1. Germline CDR1 and CDR2: MNHEY and SVGAGI. V shed 7 bases, J shed 5 bases, and the junction held 4 bases outside the gene matches. The CDR3 runs to 12 residues. The CDR3 loop reads CASKSQGETQYF. The DNA of the CDR3 is TGTGCCAGCAAGTCACAGGGGGAGACCCAGTACTTC.

In this sample, this clone turned up once. Its ends do not fully match the called genes, so a read error is possible. The V gene is TRBV12-5, the J gene TRBJ1-1; 7 bases map to TRBD1. Germline CDR1 is LGHNT and CDR2 is FRNRAP. This CDR3 comprises 12 residues. The CDR3, as DNA: TGTGCTAGTGGTTTGTTCGAGGGCGGGACAGAATTT. It codes for CASGLFEGGTEF.

The chain is built from TRBV4-2 and TRBJ2-7, with D perhaps matching TRBD2 (7 bases). The germline V gene has CDR1 LGHNA and CDR2 YNFKEQ. Trimming removed 4 bases at V and 2 bases at J, with 15 bases between. CDR3 length: 15 amino acids. In nucleotides, the CDR3 is TGTGCCAGCAGCCCCCGAACAGGGACTACCTACGAGCAGTACTTC. Residues: CASSPRTGTTYEQYF.

This chain links TRBV5-1 with TRBJ1-2; 10 nucleotides line up with TRBD1. This CDR3 is built from 14 residues. V gave up 4 bases and J gave up 7 bases; unmatched junction bases: 7. Germline V lookup: CDR1 SGHRS, CDR2 YFSETQ. The chain's CDR3 is CASSPDRGRGGYTF. The CDR3 DNA sequence: TGCGCCAGCAGCCCAGACAGGGGGCGAGGTGGCTACACCTTC.

The chain uses TRBV3-1 (or the pseudogene TRBV3-2) and TRBJ1-1, with a tentative D call TRBD1 (5 bases). This CDR3 has 14 amino acids. CDR1 and CDR2 (germline): LGHDT, YNNKEL (reference sequence). The ends were cut back, 1 base at V and 8 bases at J, with 14 bases in the middle. The CDR3 DNA reads as TGTGCCAGCAGCCAAGTTGACAGCCAAATCGAAGCTTTCTTT. Its protein product is CASSQVDSQIEAFF.

This rearrangement joins TRBV7-8 to TRBJ2-7; TRBD1 matches 8 bases. The ends lost 7 bases at V and 0 bases at J; junction bases unmatched: 5. Germline V CDR1 and CDR2: SGHVS, FQNEAQ. The CDR3 has 14 residues. The CDR3 sequence is CASKGQVSSYEQYF. DNA of the CDR3: TGTGCCAGCAAGGGACAGGTTAGCTCCTACGAGCAGTACTTC.

The gene calls are TRBV5-8 and TRBJ1-2, with a weak D call TRBD1 (5 bases). CDR3 length: 14 amino acids. Trimming took off 0 bases at V and 6 bases at J, with 12 bases between the two ends. Germline V lookup: CDR1 SGHTS, CDR2 YDEGEE. This chain's CDR3 is CASSLDRDGDGYTF. DNA for the CDR3: TGTGCCAGCAGCTTGGACCGGGACGGGGATGGCTACACCTTC.

This sequence joins TRBV6-2 or TRBV6-3 and TRBJ2-7; D tentatively reads TRBD1 or TRBD2 (6 bases each). The CDR3 has 14 amino acids. The germline V and J ends were trimmed by 5 bases and 1 base, with 12 bases remaining between them. Germline CDR1 reads MNHEY; CDR2 reads SVGEGT. CDR3 nucleotides: TGTGCCAGCAGTCCGGGGGCCCTTTCCTACGAGCAGTACTTC. Encoded protein: CASSPGALSYEQYF.

This chain connects TRBV30 to TRBJ1-4; 9 nucleotides line up with TRBD1. This CDR3 contains 20 residues. Germline-derived CDR1 and CDR2 are GTSNPN and SVGIG (reference sequence). The junction had 28 bases not matched to a gene; V was cut back by 7 bases and J by 7 bases. CDR3 sequence: CAFTLSLLQGAEGLGEKLFF. The CDR3 DNA is TGTGCCTTCACCCTCTCCCTCCTACAGGGGGCGGAGGGGTTAGGTGAAAAACTGTTTTTT.

This clone was counted only a few times. This chain links TRBV10-3 with TRBJ2-3; the D gene is possibly TRBD2 (6 bases). The CDR3 loop spans 15 amino acids. Germline lookup yields CDR1 ENHRY and CDR2 SYGVKD. Trimming took off 4 bases at V and 0 bases at J, with 11 bases between the two ends. In DNA, the CDR3 is TGTGCCATCAGTGTTACGGGGGTGAGCACAGATACGCAGTATTTT. This codes for CAISVTGVSTDTQYF.

V usage is TRBV4-2 and J usage is TRBJ1-1, with D unclear. The germline V gene has CDR1 LGHNA and CDR2 YNFKEQ. This CDR3 has 14 residues. With 0 bases removed from V and 3 bases from J, the gap between germline ends came to 8 bases. CDR3 coding DNA: TGTGCCAGCAGCCAAGAGCGGAGAGACACTGAAGCTTTCTTT. Translating it yields CASSQERRDTEAFF.

This clone showed up just once. This sequence joins TRBV5-6 and TRBJ1-5, with D possibly TRBD1 on 6 matching bases. The CDR3 runs 13 residues. V was shortened by 4 bases and J by 5 bases, with 10 bases between the two germline ends. Germline V gene data show CDR1 as SGHDT and CDR2 as YYEEEE. Written as DNA, the CDR3 is TGTGCCAGCAGCCTACAGGGCGATCAGCCCCAGCATTTT. Its translation is CASSLQGDQPQHF. Full variable domain (missing parts from reference TRBV5-6 and TRBJ1-5): DAGVTQSPTHLIKTRGQQVTLRCSPKSGHDTVSWYQQALGQGPQFIFQYYEEEERQRGNFPDRFSGHQFPNYSSELNVNALLLGDSALYLCASSLQGDQPQHFGDGTRLSIL.

The V and J genes are TRBV5-1 and TRBJ2-1; the D call may be TRBD1 or TRBD2 (5 bases each). V was cut by 3 bases and J by 5 bases, with 18 bases left in between. Germline-derived CDR1 and CDR2 are SGHRS and YFSETQ. CDR3 size: 16 residues. CDR3: CASSSRDLKGHNEQFF. CDR3 DNA: TGCGCCAGCAGCTCCCGGGACCTTAAAGGCCACAATGAGCAGTTCTTC.

The V gene is TRBV6-5, the J gene TRBJ1-3, with a weak D call TRBD1 (5 bases). CDR1 and CDR2 from the germline V gene are MNHEY and SVGAGI. The CDR3 contains 14 residues. The V end was cut by 7 bases, the J end by 4 bases, with 14 bases between. CDR3 sequence (DNA): TGTGCCAGCAAAAGGGGACGGATGGGAAACACCATATATTTT. This translates into CASKRGRMGNTIYF.

On this clone: Mismatch with germline at one junction end may stem from a read error. The chain employs TRBV7-2 and TRBJ1-2; no clear D gene. CDR1 and CDR2 from the germline V gene are SGHTA and FQGNSA. There are 14 residues in the CDR3. As DNA, the CDR3 is TGTGCCAGCAGCTTAACTACCAACCCTCCATATCCTCACTTC. Translated, it gives CASSLTTNPPYPHF. Combining the CDR3 with reference TRBV7-2 and TRBJ1-2 gives the whole variable domain GAGVSQSPSNKVTEKGKDVELRCDPISGHTALYWYRQSLGQGLEFLIYFQGNSAPDKSGLPSDRFSAERTGGSVSTLTIQRTQQEDSAVYLCASSLTTNPPYPHFGSGTRLTVV.

This clone was observed once. J is TRBJ2-2 and V is TRBV12-3 or TRBV12-4; unclear D gene. The CDR3 has 11 amino acids. With 3 bases removed from V and 6 bases from J, the gap between germline ends came to 2 bases. The CDR3 nucleotides are TGTGCCAGCAGTTTCCCCGGGGAGCTGTTTTTT. Its translation: CASSFPGELFF.

The rearrangement uses TRBV5-1 and TRBJ1-1; D call uncertain. There are 11 residues in the CDR3. Germline V CDR1 and CDR2: SGHRS, YFSETQ. The V end lost 5 bases, the J end lost 1 base, and 3 bases lay between the germline ends. In DNA, the CDR3 is TGCGCCAGCAGAGAGAACACTGAAGCTTTCTTT. Translation: CASRENTEAFF.

This chain links TRBV25-1 with TRBJ2-7; a weak D match, TRBD2 (6 bases). This CDR3 has 15 amino acids. Germline-derived CDR1 and CDR2 are MGHDK and SYGVNS. V was cut by 4 bases and J by 9 bases, with 22 bases left in between. The CDR3 protein is CASSALRDGHGGQYF. The CDR3 DNA reads as TGTGCCAGCAGTGCGTTACGAGACGGGCACGGGGGGCAGTACTTC.